This T cell receptor beta chain comes out of a study of patients and donors after allogeneic stem cell transplantation. TCRdb called the RT-PCR reads again in MiXCR, with one record for every CDR3 protein. The sample shows about 960,000 distinct CDR3 sequences, more than 15% of them seen only once. Trimming took off 5 bases at V and 1 base at J, with 8 bases between the two ends. CDR3 size: 13 residues. The rearrangement links TRBV12-3 or TRBV12-4 to TRBJ1-2, with D hard to call. This receptor was identified in a human donor who was either an allogeneic HSCT recipient or a stem cell or donor lymphocyte infusion donor (not recorded which). It is not recorded whose cells these are; they may come from a transplant donor. Sequenced: blood, either unsorted or a sorted T cell fraction (not recorded which). The CDR3 DNA reads TGTGCCAGCAGTCCCACAAGTAACTATGGCTACACCTTC. This gives the protein CASSPTSNYGYTF.